This TCR beta chain came from a study of OX40 agonist ivuxolimab in advanced cancers. Study-wide background: Checkpoint inhibitors had been given previously to about 38% of patients. Findings of the study overall: Clonal expansion from baseline to week 6 occurred in both CD4+ and CD8+ T cells.

Of note for this clone: Its target is not known.

Germline V gene data show CDR1 as SGHRS and CDR2 as YFSETQ. V lost 0 bases and J lost 1; bases outside the gene matches: 3. This CDR3 is 16 amino acids long. TCRdb keeps only in-frame clones here, not all; method: immunoSEQ multiplex PCR. The sample yields roughly 60,000 clones, about 90% seen once. The J gene is TRBJ1-4, the V gene TRBV5-1; 7 bases align to TRBD1. Sequenced here: CD4+ or CD8+ T cells sorted from blood, sampled in a trial of the OX40 agonist ivuxolimab. The TCR comes from an adult with an advanced solid tumor such as melanoma, head and neck, liver or kidney cancer. In DNA form, the CDR3 reads TGCGCCAGCAGCTTGGGGACAGGCATAACTAATGAAAAACTGTTTTTT. This gives the protein CASSLGTGITNEKLFF.